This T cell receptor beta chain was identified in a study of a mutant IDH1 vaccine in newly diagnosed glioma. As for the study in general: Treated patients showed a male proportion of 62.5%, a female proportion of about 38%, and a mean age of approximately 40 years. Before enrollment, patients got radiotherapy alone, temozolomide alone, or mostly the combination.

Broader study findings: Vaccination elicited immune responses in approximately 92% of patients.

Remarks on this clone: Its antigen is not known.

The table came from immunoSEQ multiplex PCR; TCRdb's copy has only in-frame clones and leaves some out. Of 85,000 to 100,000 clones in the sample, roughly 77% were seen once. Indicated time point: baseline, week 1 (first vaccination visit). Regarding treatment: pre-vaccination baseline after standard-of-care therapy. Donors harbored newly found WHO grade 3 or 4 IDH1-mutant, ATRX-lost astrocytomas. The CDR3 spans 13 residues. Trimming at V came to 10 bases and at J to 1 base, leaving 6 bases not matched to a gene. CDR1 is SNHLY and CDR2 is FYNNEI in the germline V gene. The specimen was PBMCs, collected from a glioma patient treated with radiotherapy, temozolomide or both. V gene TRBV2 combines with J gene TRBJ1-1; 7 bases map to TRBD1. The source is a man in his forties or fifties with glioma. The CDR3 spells CATLTGRNTEAFF. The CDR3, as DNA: TGTGCCACCCTGACAGGGAGGAACACTGAAGCTTTCTTT.